A selection of T cell receptor beta chains follows, all from one sample in a study of blood T cell repertoires in COVID-19. The table came from immunoSEQ multiplex PCR; TCRdb's copy has only in-frame clones and leaves some out. The data show about 71,000 clones, just over 85% seen once. Sequencing used peripheral blood. These receptors were obtained from a man aged 25-45 years with acute or convalescent COVID-19. The CDR3 runs from the conserved cysteine through the conserved F or W. The D gene is left open where the match is weak. Size values are once, few and many counts, or a class for expanded clones, and some rows have none.

V: TRBV10-2
J: TRBJ2-5
size: .
D: TRBD1
CDR3: CASRGDREGRETQYF
DNA: TGCGCCAGCCGGGGGGACAGGGAGGGAAGAGAGACCCAGTACTTC

V: TRBV2
J: TRBJ1-6
size: .
D: .
CDR3: CASSEVRRNSPLHF
DNA: TGTGCCAGCAGTGAGGTACGGCGGAATTCACCCCTCCACTTT

V: TRBV30
J: TRBJ2-5
size: .
D: TRBD2
CDR3: CAWTPRDYYGETQYF
DNA: TGTGCCTGGACTCCCCGGGACTATTATGGGGAGACCCAGTACTTC

V: TRBV19
J: TRBJ2-7
size: .
D: .
CDR3: CASSIGPRDTKYF
DNA: TGTGCCAGTAGTATAGGTCCTAGGGACACTAAGTACTTC

V: TRBV20-1
J: TRBJ1-1
size: .
D: .
CDR3: CSASGRLPAFF
DNA: TGCAGTGCTTCGGGTCGTCTGCCCGCTTTCTTT

V: TRBV19
J: TRBJ1-1
size: .
D: .
CDR3: CASSIQTANTEAFF
DNA: TGTGCCAGTAGTATCCAGACAGCGAACACTGAAGCTTTCTTT

V: TRBV6-5
J: TRBJ2-7
size: .
D: TRBD1
CDR3: CASSPDRVEYEQYF
DNA: TGTGCCAGCAGTCCGGACAGGGTGGAGTACGAGCAGTACTTC

V: TRBV7-8
J: TRBJ1-4
size: few
D: .
CDR3: CASSLATGLYEKLFF
DNA: TGTGCCAGCAGCTTAGCTACAGGGCTCTATGAAAAACTGTTTTTT

V: TRBV19
J: TRBJ2-5
size: .
D: .
CDR3: CASSRQLKETQYF
DNA: TGTGCCAGTAGTAGACAGTTAAAGGAGACCCAGTACTTC

V: TRBV6-6
J: TRBJ2-2
size: .
D: .
CDR3: CASSLSQGTGELFF
DNA: TGTGCCAGCAGTCTTTCGCAGGGGACCGGGGAGCTGTTTTTT

V: TRBV29-1
J: TRBJ1-2
size: .
D: .
CDR3: CSVEDRRRARENYGYTF
DNA: TGCAGCGTTGAAGATCGGCGTAGGGCCAGGGAAAACTATGGCTACACCTTC

V: TRBV18
J: TRBJ2-3
size: .
D: .
CDR3: CASSPPSGRTDTQYF
DNA: TGTGCCAGCTCACCACCTAGCGGACGCACAGATACGCAGTATTTT

V: TRBV28
J: TRBJ2-3
size: .
D: .
CDR3: CASRKVTGERTDTQYF
DNA: TGTGCCAGCAGGAAAGTCACAGGAGAGCGCACAGATACGCAGTATTTT

V: TRBV7-2
J: TRBJ1-2
size: .
D: .
CDR3: CASSLAPGGHYGYTF
DNA: TGTGCCAGCAGCTTAGCACCGGGGGGCCACTATGGCTACACCTTC

V: TRBV9
J: TRBJ2-5
size: .
D: .
CDR3: CASSPSGGGHYSYQETQYF
DNA: TGTGCCAGCAGCCCCTCTGGGGGGGGCCATTACTCGTACCAAGAGACCCAGTACTTC

V: TRBV6-2/TRBV6-3
J: TRBJ1-1
size: .
D: .
CDR3: CASNYSSTEAFF
DNA: TGTGCCAGCAATTACTCGAGCACTGAAGCTTTCTTT

V: TRBV30
J: TRBJ1-2
size: .
D: .
CDR3: CAWTELTTNYGYTF
DNA: TGTGCCTGGACCGAGTTGACTACTAACTATGGCTACACCTTC

V: TRBV18
J: TRBJ1-1
size: .
D: .
CDR3: CASSQTERVEAFF
DNA: TGTGCCAGCTCGCAGACTGAGAGGGTTGAAGCTTTCTTT

V: TRBV12-3/TRBV12-4
J: TRBJ1-2
size: .
D: .
CDR3: CASSLSVYGYTF
DNA: TGTGCCAGCAGTTTGTCAGTCTATGGCTACACCTTC

V: TRBV5-5
J: TRBJ1-5
size: .
D: .
CDR3: CASSTGSGNQPQHF
DNA: TGTGCCAGCAGTACAGGGTCGGGCAATCAGCCCCAGCATTTT

V: TRBV5-1
J: TRBJ1-1
size: .
D: .
CDR3: CASSPPGLPSNTEAFF
DNA: TGCGCCAGCAGCCCCCCGGGACTTCCCTCGAACACTGAAGCTTTCTTT

V: TRBV6-4
J: TRBJ2-4
size: once
D: .
CDR3: CARNREYAKNIQYF
DNA: TGTGCCAGAAACAGGGAGTATGCCAAAAACATTCAGTACTTC

V: TRBV18
J: TRBJ1-3
size: .
D: .
CDR3: CASSRGQGLGNTIYF
DNA: TGTGCCAGCTCACGGGGACAAGGACTGGGAAACACCATATATTTT

V: TRBV7-2
J: TRBJ2-1
size: .
D: .
CDR3: CASAASWAPEQFF
DNA: TGTGCCAGCGCCGCATCCTGGGCTCCTGAGCAGTTCTTC

V: TRBV18
J: TRBJ1-5
size: .
D: .
CDR3: CASSVPGIDSNQPQHF
DNA: TGTGCCAGCTCAGTTCCAGGGATAGATAGCAATCAGCCCCAGCATTTT

V: TRBV28
J: TRBJ1-1
size: .
D: TRBD1
CDR3: CASSFTPGQVFITEAFF
DNA: TGTGCCAGCAGTTTCACCCCGGGACAGGTTTTTATCACTGAAGCTTTCTTT

V: TRBV4-1
J: TRBJ2-1
size: .
D: .
CDR3: CASSQTGTDYNEQFF
DNA: TGCGCCAGCAGCCAAACCGGGACTGACTACAATGAGCAGTTCTTC

V: TRBV5-6
J: TRBJ2-4
size: .
D: TRBD1
CDR3: CASSSGTGPKNIQYF
DNA: TGTGCCAGCAGCTCGGGGACAGGGCCAAAAAACATTCAGTACTTC

V: TRBV18
J: TRBJ1-5
size: once
D: .
CDR3: CASSPISRDQPQHF
DNA: TGTGCCAGCTCACCGATTTCCAGGGATCAGCCCCAGCATTTT

V: TRBV5-1
J: TRBJ2-7
size: .
D: TRBD1
CDR3: CASSLRAIGQAFSYEQYF
DNA: TGCGCCAGCAGCTTGAGAGCGATCGGACAGGCCTTCTCCTACGAGCAGTACTTC

V: TRBV6-1
J: TRBJ2-5
size: once
D: .
CDR3: CASSELPYLTETQYF
DNA: TGTGCCAGCAGTGAATTACCCTACCTCACAGAGACCCAGTACTTC

V: TRBV11-1
J: TRBJ2-7
size: .
D: .
CDR3: CASSPLRRTVGYEQYF
DNA: TGTGCCAGCAGCCCCCTGCGTAGGACAGTAGGGTACGAGCAGTACTTC

V: TRBV4-1
J: TRBJ1-1
size: .
D: .
CDR3: CASSQGYGTHTEAFF
DNA: TGCGCCAGCAGCCAAGGATACGGGACACACACTGAAGCTTTCTTT

V: TRBV3-1/TRBV3-2
J: TRBJ1-2
size: .
D: TRBD1
CDR3: CASSPVEGGNGYTF
DNA: TGTGCCAGCAGCCCTGTTGAAGGGGGCAATGGCTACACCTTC

V: TRBV4-1
J: TRBJ1-1
size: .
D: TRBD1
CDR3: CASSRLGQGTRMNTEAFF
DNA: TGCGCCAGCAGCCGGCTAGGACAGGGAACACGTATGAACACTGAAGCTTTCTTT

V: TRBV7-2
J: TRBJ2-3
size: .
D: .
CDR3: CASRDTGYSLDTQYF
DNA: TGTGCCAGCAGAGACACAGGGTATAGTTTAGATACGCAGTATTTT

V: TRBV4-2
J: TRBJ2-2
size: few
D: .
CDR3: CASSHRSRGGGTGELFF
DNA: TGTGCCAGCAGCCACAGGTCCCGGGGAGGCGGCACCGGGGAGCTGTTTTTT

V: TRBV27
J: TRBJ2-1
size: .
D: TRBD2
CDR3: CASSLTSGSYNEQFF
DNA: TGTGCCAGCAGTTTAACTAGCGGCTCCTACAATGAGCAGTTCTTC

V: TRBV28
J: TRBJ1-5
size: .
D: .
CDR3: CASSPQHGSQPQHF
DNA: TGTGCCAGCAGCCCTCAACACGGGAGTCAGCCCCAGCATTTT

V: TRBV7-9
J: TRBJ1-5
size: once
D: .
CDR3: CASSSTPGNQPQHF
DNA: TGTGCCAGCAGCTCGACTCCAGGGAACCAGCCCCAGCATTTT

V: TRBV6-5
J: TRBJ2-6
size: few
D: .
CDR3: CASSSQGSGANVLTF
DNA: TGTGCCAGCAGTTCCCAGGGCTCTGGGGCCAACGTCCTGACTTTC

V: TRBV19
J: TRBJ2-4
size: .
D: .
CDR3: CASSLVHLAKNIQYF
DNA: TGTGCCAGTAGTCTTGTTCACTTAGCCAAAAACATTCAGTACTTC

V: TRBV30
J: TRBJ1-5
size: once
D: .
CDR3: CAWSVNRNQPQHF
DNA: TGTGCCTGGAGTGTAAATCGGAATCAGCCCCAGCATTTT

V: TRBV7-9
J: TRBJ2-3
size: .
D: TRBD2
CDR3: CASSLGGSSADTQYF
DNA: TGTGCCAGCAGCTTAGGCGGGAGTTCGGCGGATACGCAGTATTTT

V: TRBV14
J: TRBJ2-7
size: once
D: .
CDR3: CASSRGRSSYEQYF
DNA: TGTGCCAGCAGCCGGGGGAGGAGCTCCTACGAGCAGTACTTC

V: TRBV30
J: TRBJ1-2
size: few
D: TRBD1
CDR3: CAWSGTGNYGYTF
DNA: TGTGCCTGGAGTGGGACAGGGAACTATGGCTACACCTTC

V: TRBV7-9
J: TRBJ2-1
size: .
D: TRBD2
CDR3: CASSPAGGLGQFF
DNA: TGTGCCAGCAGCCCTGCCGGGGGGTTAGGGCAGTTCTTC

V: TRBV6-6
J: TRBJ1-1
size: .
D: TRBD1
CDR3: CASRNRGRTEAFF
DNA: TGTGCCAGCAGAAACAGGGGGCGGACTGAAGCTTTCTTT

V: TRBV3-1/TRBV3-2
J: TRBJ1-6
size: .
D: .
CDR3: CASSRGSPLHF
DNA: TGTGCCAGCAGCCGAGGATCACCCCTCCACTTT

V: TRBV7-3
J: TRBJ2-3
size: once
D: TRBD2
CDR3: CASSLFGGRAGGTQYF
DNA: TGTGCCAGCAGCTTATTTGGCGGGAGGGCTGGGGGTACGCAGTATTTT

V: TRBV5-4
J: TRBJ1-1
size: .
D: .
CDR3: CASSLERNTEAFF
DNA: TGTGCCAGCAGCTTGGAGCGGAACACTGAAGCTTTCTTT

V: TRBV18
J: TRBJ2-5
size: .
D: .
CDR3: CASSLAETSNQETQYF
DNA: TGTGCCAGCTCACTAGCGGAGACTTCGAATCAAGAGACCCAGTACTTC